The 20 T cell receptor beta chains reported below all come from one sample, sequenced in a study of radiation and T cells in renal cell carcinoma. Time point noted: baseline pretreatment blood. Sample treatment: 15 Gy SBRT to primary tumor, nephrectomy 4 weeks later. Clones were read by immunoSEQ multiplex PCR, and TCRdb kept only the in-frame ones, dropping some. The sample shows approximately 120,000 clones, 82% of them seen only once. The source was blood, collected from a patient whose treatment included radiotherapy and nephrectomy. These receptors were collected from a woman aged 60-70 years with renal cell carcinoma.

This sequence joins TRBV7-9 and TRBJ2-7; no reliable D call. The V and J ends lost 1 base and 2 bases respectively, with 6 bases between them. In germline, CDR1 is SEHNR, CDR2 FQNEAQ (reference sequence). This CDR3 is 13 amino acids long. The CDR3 reads CASSLVPAYEQYF. CDR3 nucleotides: TGTGCCAGCAGCTTAGTCCCGGCCTACGAGCAGTACTTC.

The chain employs TRBV6-1 and TRBJ2-1; 7 positions match TRBD2. V was pared by 2 bases and J by 3 bases, with 7 bases of the junction left unmatched. The CDR3 sequence is 16 residues long. Per germline, CDR1 MNHNS and CDR2 SASEGT. CDR3 residues: CASSELLGGNYNEQFF. For the CDR3, the DNA is TGTGCCAGCAGTGAACTCCTCGGGGGGAACTACAATGAGCAGTTCTTC.

In nucleotides, the CDR3 is TGCGCCAGCAGCTTGGCCAGGGATGGGTCCTACGAGCAGTACTTC. Encoded protein: CASSLARDGSYEQYF. The chain joins TRBV5-1 to TRBJ2-7; D might be TRBD1 (5 bases). Germline V gene sequence: CDR1 SGHRS, CDR2 YFSETQ. The CDR3 runs to 15 residues. V was trimmed by 0 bases and J by 1 base, leaving 11 bases between them.

This clone was picked up a small number of times. The chain combines TRBV7-9 with TRBJ1-6; possibly TRBD1 for D (6 bases). The CDR3 length is 14 residues. The germline V gene has CDR1 SEHNR and CDR2 FQNEAQ (reference sequence). The V end was cut by 5 bases, the J end by 7 bases, with 12 bases between. Here the CDR3 DNA reads TGTGCCAGCAGCCCGACAGGAGCCAATTCACCCCTCCACTTT. It encodes CASSPTGANSPLHF.

The chain recombines TRBV5-4 with TRBJ1-5; D not certain. Germline V CDR1 and CDR2: SGHNT, YYREEE (reference sequence). V gave up 4 bases and J gave up 3 bases, with 8 bases separating them. CDR3 length: 13 amino acids. This CDR3 reads CASSAGYNQPQHF. CDR3 sequence (DNA): TGTGCCAGCAGCGCGGGATACAATCAGCCCCAGCATTTT. The complete variable domain, with remaining parts taken from reference TRBV5-4 and TRBJ1-5, reads ETGVTQSPTHLIKTRGQQVTLRCSSQSGHNTVSWYQQALGQGPQFIFQYYREEENGRGNFPPRFSGLQFPNYSSELNVNALELDDSALYLCASSAGYNQPQHFGDGTRLSIL.

As for this clone: A read error may produce the germline difference seen at one junction end. V usage is TRBV30 and J usage is TRBJ1-2; weak D call: TRBD1 (5 bases). The length of the CDR3 is 9 residues. Germline lookup yields CDR1 GTSNPN and CDR2 SVGIG (reference sequence). CDR3: CAWTREAFF. CDR3 bases: TGTGCCTGGACCAGGGAGGCCTTCTTC.

V gene TRBV11-2 combines with J gene TRBJ1-3; D ambiguous. Germline V CDR1 and CDR2: SGHAT, FQNNGV. Trimming cost V 1 base and J 4 bases, with 11 bases left between them. CDR3 length equals 15 residues. CDR3 nucleotides: TGTGCCAGCAGCTTAGCAGAACTGGGCGGAAACACCATATATTTT. Translated, it gives CASSLAELGGNTIYF. Variable domain in full (rest from reference TRBV11-2 and TRBJ1-3): EAGVAQSPRYKIIEKRQSVAFWCNPISGHATLYWYQQILGQGPKLLIQFQNNGVVDDSQLPKDRFSAERLKGVDSTLKIQPAKLEDSAVYLCASSLAELGGNTIYFGEGSWLTVV.

Here the CDR3 reads CASTTGTSPPNEQFF. The CDR3 DNA reads TGCGCCAGCACAACCGGGACTAGCCCCCCCAATGAGCAGTTCTTC. The chain recombines TRBV5-1 with TRBJ2-1, with 9 positions matching TRBD2. This CDR3 has 15 residues. Germline V lookup: CDR1 SGHRS, CDR2 YFSETQ. With V trimmed by 6 bases and J by 6 bases, 10 bases remained unmatched.

This chain uses TRBV4-3 with TRBJ2-3; D is unresolved. The ends were cut back, 0 bases at V and 2 bases at J, with 12 bases in the middle. Germline lookup yields CDR1 LGHNA and CDR2 YSLEER. This CDR3 region has 16 residues. The CDR3 here is CASSQDLTADTDTQYF. CDR3 coding DNA: TGCGCCAGCAGCCAAGATTTGACTGCAGACACAGATACGCAGTATTTT.

V gene TRBV5-6 combines with J gene TRBJ1-2, with 7 bases lining up with TRBD1. The V and J ends lost 4 bases and 6 bases, in that order; junction bases with no gene match: 3. Germline V CDR1 and CDR2: SGHDT, YYEEEE. This CDR3 has 12 amino acids. The CDR3 DNA follows: TGTGCCAGCAGCGAAAGGGGGCATGGCTACACCTTC. Encoded protein: CASSERGHGYTF.

The rearrangement joins TRBV6-6 to TRBJ1-1, with no clear D. The CDR3 has 14 residues. Per germline, CDR1 MNHNY and CDR2 SVGAGI (reference sequence). The germline V and J ends were trimmed by 5 bases and 1 base, with 11 bases remaining between them. The CDR3 sequence is CASSQRNTNTEAFF. In nucleotides, the CDR3 is TGTGCCAGCAGTCAAAGAAACACGAACACTGAAGCTTTCTTT.

The V and J genes are TRBV28 and TRBJ2-7, with D hard to call. Germline loops: CDR1 MDHEN, CDR2 SYDVKM. Deletions cut 3 bases from V and 0 bases from J, with 12 bases between. The CDR3 is 15 residues long. The CDR3 nucleotides read TGTGCCAGCAGTTTGGGGTCGGTCGCCTCCTACGAGCAGTACTTC. Amino acid sequence: CASSLGSVASYEQYF. The variable domain in full, completed from reference TRBV28 and TRBJ2-7, reads DVKVTQSSRYLVKRTGEKVFLECVQDMDHENMFWYRQDPGLGLRLIYFSYDVKMKEKGDIPEGYSVSREKKERFSLILESASTNQTSMYLCASSLGSVASYEQYFGPGTRLTVT.

The chain carries TRBV28 and TRBJ1-1; tentative D call: TRBD1 (6 bases). Germline V lookup: CDR1 MDHEN, CDR2 SYDVKM. The CDR3 covers 15 residues. Between the trimmed V and J ends, which lost 7 bases and 5 bases, there was a span of 20 bases. CDR3 coding DNA: TGTGCCAGCAAGAGCCTCCCTGGGACATTTACTGAAGCTTTCTTT. Protein sequence: CASKSLPGTFTEAFF.

The chain combines TRBV6-1 with TRBJ2-1, with D uncertain. This CDR3 is 16 amino acids long. Germline V gene lookup returns CDR1 MNHNS and CDR2 SASEGT. V gave up 2 bases and J gave up 6 bases, with 17 bases separating them. CDR3 nucleotides: TGTGCCAGCAGTGAACAGGCAGGAGCAATTGGCAATGAGCAGTTCTTC. It specifies CASSEQAGAIGNEQFF.

The genes are TRBV5-1 and TRBJ2-1, with D maybe TRBD1 (6 bases). Trimming stripped 4 bases from V and 9 bases from J, with 17 bases between. Germline V gene data show CDR1 as SGHRS and CDR2 as YFSETQ. This CDR3 region has 14 residues. The chain's CDR3 is CASSPDGTPPEQFF. The CDR3 bases are TGCGCCAGCAGCCCTGATGGGACACCGCCTGAGCAGTTCTTC.

The chain is built from TRBV5-1 and TRBJ2-5; perhaps TRBD2 as D (5 bases). Trimming took 1 base from V and 1 from J, leaving 11 bases between them. Germline-derived CDR1 and CDR2 are SGHRS and YFSETQ. CDR3 size: 15 residues. CDR3 region: CASSLSLGRQETQYF. The CDR3 DNA reads as TGCGCCAGCAGCTTGTCACTAGGGCGCCAAGAGACCCAGTACTTC.

V gene TRBV5-4 combines with J gene TRBJ2-3; TRBD2 agrees at 10 bases. The ends lost 4 bases at V and 0 bases at J; junction bases unmatched: 5. Germline V gene lookup returns CDR1 SGHNT and CDR2 YYREEE (reference sequence). This CDR3 is built from 16 residues. CDR3 sequence (DNA): TGTGCCAGCAGCCCAGCGGGAGGGAGAAGCACAGATACGCAGTATTTT. Translating it yields CASSPAGGRSTDTQYF.

V usage is TRBV9 and J usage is TRBJ1-1, with D tentatively TRBD1 (5 bases). From germline, CDR1 is SGDLS and CDR2 YYNGEE. Trimming took 4 bases from V and 4 from J, leaving 20 bases between them. The CDR3 totals 16 residues. The CDR3 here is CASSNRPGGAGTEAFF. The CDR3 DNA is TGTGCCAGCAGCAACAGGCCCGGGGGAGCGGGCACTGAAGCTTTCTTT.

J is TRBJ1-3 and V is TRBV27; D is possibly TRBD1 (5 bases). CDR3 length equals 14 residues. CDR1 MNHEY and CDR2 SMNVEV come from the germline V gene (reference sequence). The V end was cut by 7 bases, the J end by 4 bases, with 14 bases between. This CDR3 is CASISRWDGNTIYF. The CDR3 DNA reads as TGTGCCAGCATCTCCAGGTGGGACGGAAACACCATATATTTT.

The chain recombines TRBV7-9 with TRBJ2-5; 7 nucleotides match TRBD1. CDR3 size: 16 residues. Germline V gene data show CDR1 as SEHNR and CDR2 as FQNEAQ (reference sequence). The V and J ends lost 3 bases and 4 bases, in that order; junction bases with no gene match: 11. CDR3 nucleotide sequence: TGTGCCAGCAGCTTTACGAGGGACAGAGGAGGAGAGACCCAGTACTTC. Residues: CASSFTRDRGGETQYF.